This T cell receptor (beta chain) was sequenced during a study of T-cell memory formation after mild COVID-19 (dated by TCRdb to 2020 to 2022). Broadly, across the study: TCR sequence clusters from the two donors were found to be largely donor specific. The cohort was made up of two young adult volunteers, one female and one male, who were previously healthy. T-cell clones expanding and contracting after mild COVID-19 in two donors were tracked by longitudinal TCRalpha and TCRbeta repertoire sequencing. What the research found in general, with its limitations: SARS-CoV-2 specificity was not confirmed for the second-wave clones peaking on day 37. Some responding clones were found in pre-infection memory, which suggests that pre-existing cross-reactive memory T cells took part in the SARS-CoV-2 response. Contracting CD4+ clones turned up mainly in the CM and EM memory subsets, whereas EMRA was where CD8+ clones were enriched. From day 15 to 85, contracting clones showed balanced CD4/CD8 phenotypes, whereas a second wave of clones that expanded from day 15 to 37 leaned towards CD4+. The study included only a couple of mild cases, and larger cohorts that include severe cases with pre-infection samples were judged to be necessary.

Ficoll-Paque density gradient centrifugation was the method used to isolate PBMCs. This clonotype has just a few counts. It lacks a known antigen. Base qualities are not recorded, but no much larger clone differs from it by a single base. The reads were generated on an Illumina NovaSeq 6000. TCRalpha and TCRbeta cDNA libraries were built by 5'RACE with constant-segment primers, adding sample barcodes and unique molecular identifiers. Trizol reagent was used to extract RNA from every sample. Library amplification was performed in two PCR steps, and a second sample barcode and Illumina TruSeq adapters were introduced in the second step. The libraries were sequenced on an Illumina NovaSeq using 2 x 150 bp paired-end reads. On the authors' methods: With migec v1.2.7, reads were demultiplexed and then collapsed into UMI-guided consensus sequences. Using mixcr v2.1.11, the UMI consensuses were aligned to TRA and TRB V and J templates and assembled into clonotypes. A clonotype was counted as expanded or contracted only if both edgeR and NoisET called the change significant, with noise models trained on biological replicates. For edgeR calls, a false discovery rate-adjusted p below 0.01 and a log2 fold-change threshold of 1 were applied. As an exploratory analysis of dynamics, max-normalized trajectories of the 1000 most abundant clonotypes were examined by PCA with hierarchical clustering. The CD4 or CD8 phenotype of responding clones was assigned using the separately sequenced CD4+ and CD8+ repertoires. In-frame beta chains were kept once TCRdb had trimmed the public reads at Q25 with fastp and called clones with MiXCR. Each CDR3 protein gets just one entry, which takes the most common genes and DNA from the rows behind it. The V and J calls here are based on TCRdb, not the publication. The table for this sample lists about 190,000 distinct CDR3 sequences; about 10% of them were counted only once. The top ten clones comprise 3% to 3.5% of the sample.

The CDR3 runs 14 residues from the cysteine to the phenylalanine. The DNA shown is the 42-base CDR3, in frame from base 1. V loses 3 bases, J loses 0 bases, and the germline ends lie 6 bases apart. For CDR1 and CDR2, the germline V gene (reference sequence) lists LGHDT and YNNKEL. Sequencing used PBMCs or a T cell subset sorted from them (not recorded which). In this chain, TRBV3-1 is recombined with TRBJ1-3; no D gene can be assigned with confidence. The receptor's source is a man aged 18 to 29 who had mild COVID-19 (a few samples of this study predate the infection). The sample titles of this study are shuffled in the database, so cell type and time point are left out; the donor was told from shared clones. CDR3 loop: CASSHRASGNTIYF. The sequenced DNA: TGTGCCAGCAGCCATCGGGCCTCTGGAAACACCATATATTTT.